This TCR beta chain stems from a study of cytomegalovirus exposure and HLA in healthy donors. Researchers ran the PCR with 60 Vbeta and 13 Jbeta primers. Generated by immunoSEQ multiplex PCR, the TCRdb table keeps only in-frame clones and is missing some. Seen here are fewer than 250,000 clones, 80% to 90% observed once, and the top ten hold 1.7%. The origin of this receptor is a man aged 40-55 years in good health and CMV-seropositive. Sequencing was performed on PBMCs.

The CDR3 loop reads CATSKDRSEAFF. The CDR3 nucleotides are TGTGCCACCAGCAAGGACAGGTCGGAAGCTTTCTTT. The V call is TRBV15, the J call TRBJ1-1, with 7 bases lining up with TRBD1. V lost 4 bases, J lost 8 bases, and 4 bases stayed unmatched. This CDR3 is built from 12 residues. CDR1 is LNHNV, CDR2 YYDKDF, per germline (reference sequence).